Detailed here is one T cell receptor (beta chain). This clonotype was counted a few times. Its antigen specificity is not known. Per-nucleotide qualities are absent, and no much larger clonotype sits a single base away. The library was prepared using PCR. TCRdb names Illumina HiSeq 2500 as the instrument used. To reduce PCR and sequencing biases, unique molecular identifiers were built into the TCR beta cDNA libraries. Every 1 to 10 million input T cells yielded approximately 500,000 cDNA molecules, meaning each molecule approximated one T cell. The patient libraries were prepared and sequenced using the same protocol as the earlier healthy control dataset. Within a given batch, samples were prepared together, multiplexed and sequenced on the same HiSeq lane. In the authors' own workflow: MIGEC was used to process the raw barcoded reads, and molecular identifier groups with only a single read were discarded before consensus assembly and CDR3 extraction. Clonotype tables were post-analysed with VDJtools, and diversity was normalized by down-sampling all datasets to the smallest sample size. To correct batch-related cross-sample contamination, repertoire overlap clustering matched CDR3 amino acid sequences but not nucleotide sequences. TCRdb took the public reads, trimmed them with fastp at Q25, ran MiXCR for clone calling and kept in-frame beta chains. Rows are unified per CDR3 protein, each entry keeping the most common DNA and genes. TCRdb's processing, not the authors' own work, is the source of the V and J calls. The sample yields roughly 670,000 distinct CDR3 sequences; around 64% were counted once. The top ten clonotypes cover over 9% of the sample.

This record comes from a study of post-analysis software for immune sequencing data (dated by TCRdb to 2013 to 2016). As for the study more broadly: Relapsing-remitting, secondary progressive and progressive-relapsing multiple sclerosis were recorded as disease courses, and subtype annotation was lacking for some patients. A subset of samples was prepared in parallel using single-end sample barcoding, then pooled and co-amplified after Illumina adapter ligation. Patient repertoires were compared against roughly 12 previously published healthy control repertoires from donors aged 6 to 25 years.

The CDR3 holds 15 amino acids from the cysteine to the phenylalanine. The retained sequence is limited to the CDR3, 45 bases, with the frame set at the first base. The junction shows trimming of 7 bases on V and 5 bases on J, plus 23 bases between the germline ends. In the germline V gene, CDR1 corresponds to SQVTM and CDR2 to ANQGSEA. Beyond this particular receptor, the publication reports: Multiple sclerosis patients had significantly lower normalized Chao1 diversity than controls, a result that suggests substantial peripheral T-cell clonal expansion. Patients showed significantly higher frequencies than controls for a handful of TRBV segments, among them TRBV5-6, TRBV5-1 and TRBV20-1. Direct clustering with F measure revealed strong co-clustering of samples prepared in the same batch, which led to a batch-effect correction. The control group was slightly older than the multiple sclerosis patient group.

TCR beta repertoires were profiled from peripheral blood of 13 young patients with multiple sclerosis to demonstrate the VDJtools post-analysis software. Multiple sclerosis patients were children and adolescents aged 6 to 15 years. The TCR comes from a girl aged 2 to 10 with multiple sclerosis. The rearranged chain carries TRBV29-1 and TRBJ2-5; the D call is possibly TRBD1 or TRBD2, each sharing 5 bases. Material for sequencing was blood. Read as DNA, the sequence is TGCAGCGCCGACACTCCGTCTGGGTGGGGGGAGACCCAGTACTTC. This encodes CSADTPSGWGETQYF.